Following are 8 T cell receptor beta chains from one sample sequenced in a study of blood T cell repertoires in COVID-19. The method was immunoSEQ multiplex PCR; TCRdb's version includes in-frame clones alone and lacks a portion of them. The sample lists approximately 190,000 clones; about 88% were seen once. The sequencing input was peripheral blood. These receptors came from a woman between 35 and 50 years old who had recovered from COVID-19.

This clone was detected only once. The rearrangement links TRBV7-9 to TRBJ2-3; 8 bases are shared with TRBD1. Losses at the gene ends were 7 bases for V and 5 bases for J; bases not matched to a gene: 5. Germline lookup yields CDR1 SEHNR and CDR2 FQNEAQ (reference sequence). This CDR3 spans 13 amino acids. This CDR3 is CASTDRAGDTQYF. DNA of the CDR3: TGTGCCAGCACGGACAGGGCTGGAGATACGCAGTATTTT.

The rearrangement joins TRBV19 to TRBJ2-2; the match to TRBD1 covers 7 bases. Per the germline V gene, CDR1 is LNHDA and CDR2 is SQIVND (reference sequence). The J segment lost 4 bases and the V segment lost 6 bases, leaving 8 bases of the junction unmatched. The CDR3 has 15 residues. The CDR3 region is CASSRDSSITGELFF. CDR3 DNA sequence: TGTGCCAGTAGCAGGGACAGCTCTATCACCGGGGAGCTGTTTTTT.

This CDR3 is CATTWGGADTEAFF. In DNA form, the CDR3 reads TGTGCCACCACCTGGGGGGGGGCGGACACTGAAGCTTTCTTT. V and J are TRBV28 and TRBJ1-1; perhaps TRBD1 as D (6 bases). CDR3 length: 14 residues. V was shortened by 10 bases and J by 3 bases, with 18 bases between the two germline ends. From germline, CDR1 is MDHEN and CDR2 SYDVKM.

The chain couples TRBV19 to TRBJ1-6; D is unclear. The CDR3 loop spans 15 amino acids. The germline V gene encodes CDR1 LNHDA and CDR2 SQIVND (reference sequence). The V end was cut by 2 bases, the J end by 5 bases, with 10 bases between. CDR3 in DNA: TGTGCCAGTAGTATATTAGGCGAGGATAATTCACCCCTCCACTTT. It codes for CASSILGEDNSPLHF.

V gene TRBV5-4 combines with J gene TRBJ2-1; 7 nucleotides match TRBD1. Per the germline V gene, CDR1 is SGHNT and CDR2 is YYREEE (reference sequence). The trim removed 4 bases at V and 0 bases at J, leaving 4 bases unmatched. The CDR3 is made up of 15 amino acids. The CDR3, as DNA: TGTGCCAGCAGCGCTGACAGGGTCTCCTACAATGAGCAGTTCTTC. It codes for CASSADRVSYNEQFF.

There are a few counts of this clone. The rearrangement joins TRBV6-2 or TRBV6-3 to TRBJ1-1; possible D gene TRBD1, 6 bases. Trimming cost V 5 bases and J 1 base, with 14 bases left between them. The CDR3 has 15 amino acids. Germline CDR1 reads MNHEY; CDR2 reads SVGEGT. The DNA for the CDR3 is TGTGCCAGCAGTGCCACAGGGAGCTGGAACACTGAAGCTTTCTTT. The encoded protein is CASSATGSWNTEAFF.

The V gene is TRBV27, the J gene TRBJ2-7, with a possible D match to TRBD2 (6 bases). The CDR3 runs to 15 residues. Trimming took off 5 bases at V and 0 bases at J, with 14 bases between the two ends. Germline V gene data show CDR1 as MNHEY and CDR2 as SMNVEV (reference sequence). The CDR3 is CASSPHDGSSYEQYF. CDR3 coding DNA: TGTGCCAGCAGTCCGCACGACGGGAGCTCCTACGAGCAGTACTTC.

The chain uses TRBV5-4 and TRBJ1-2; no clear D gene. V gave up 4 bases and J gave up 5 bases, with 15 bases separating them. In germline, CDR1 is SGHNT, CDR2 YYREEE (reference sequence). The CDR3 is 14 residues long. For the CDR3, the DNA is TGTGCCAGCAGCCGCATGGACTTACTATATGGCTACACCTTC. Encoded protein: CASSRMDLLYGYTF.